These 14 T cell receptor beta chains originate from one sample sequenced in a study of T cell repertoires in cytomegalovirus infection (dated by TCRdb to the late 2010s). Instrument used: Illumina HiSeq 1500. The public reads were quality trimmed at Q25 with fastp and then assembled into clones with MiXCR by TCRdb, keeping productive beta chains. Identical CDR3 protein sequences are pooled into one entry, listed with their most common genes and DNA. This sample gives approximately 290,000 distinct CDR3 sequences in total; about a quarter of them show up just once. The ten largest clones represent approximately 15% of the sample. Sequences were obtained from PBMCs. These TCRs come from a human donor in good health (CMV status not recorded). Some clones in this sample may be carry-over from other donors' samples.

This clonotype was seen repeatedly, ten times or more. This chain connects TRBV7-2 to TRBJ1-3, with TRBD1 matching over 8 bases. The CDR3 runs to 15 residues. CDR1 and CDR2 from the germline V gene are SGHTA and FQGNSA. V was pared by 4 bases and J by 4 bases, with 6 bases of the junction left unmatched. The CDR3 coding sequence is TGTGCCAGCAGCTCTGGACAGGGCGTGGGAAACACCATATATTTT. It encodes CASSSGQGVGNTIYF.

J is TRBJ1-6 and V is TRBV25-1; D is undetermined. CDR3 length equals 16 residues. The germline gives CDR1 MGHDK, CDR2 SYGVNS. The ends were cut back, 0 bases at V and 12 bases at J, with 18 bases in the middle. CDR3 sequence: CASSEYNGISQGPLHF. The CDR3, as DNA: TGTGCCAGCAGTGAATATAATGGGATATCTCAAGGACCCCTCCACTTT. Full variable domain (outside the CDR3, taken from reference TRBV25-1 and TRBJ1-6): EADIYQTPRYLVIGTGKKITLECSQTMGHDKMYWYQQDPGMELHLIHYSYGVNSTEKGDLSSESTVSRIRTEHFPLTLESARPSHTSQYLCASSEYNGISQGPLHFGNGTRLTVT.

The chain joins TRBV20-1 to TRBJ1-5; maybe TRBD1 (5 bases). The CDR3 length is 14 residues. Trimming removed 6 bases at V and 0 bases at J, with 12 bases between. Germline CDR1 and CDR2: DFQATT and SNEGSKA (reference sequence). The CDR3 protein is CSALTDYSNQPQHF. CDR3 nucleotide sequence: TGCAGTGCATTGACAGACTATAGCAATCAGCCCCAGCATTTT.

The CDR3 DNA sequence: TGCAGTGCTAATAAGGGCGAAATCGATACGCAGTATTTT. Residues: CSANKGEIDTQYF. The chain carries TRBV20-1 and TRBJ2-3; D is unclear. CDR3 length: 13 residues. The germline CDR1 and CDR2 sequences are DFQATT and SNEGSKA (reference sequence). Between the trimmed V and J ends, which lost 4 bases and 6 bases, there was a span of 14 bases.

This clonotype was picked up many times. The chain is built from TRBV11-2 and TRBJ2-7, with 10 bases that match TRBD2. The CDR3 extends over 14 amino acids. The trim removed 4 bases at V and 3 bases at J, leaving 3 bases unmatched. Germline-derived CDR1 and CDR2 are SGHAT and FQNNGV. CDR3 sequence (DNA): TGTGCCAGCAGCTCAGGGACTAGCGTCTACGAGCAGTACTTC. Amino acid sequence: CASSSGTSVYEQYF.

CDR3 sequence (DNA): TGCAGCGTTGAGGGCGCTGGGGACTACGAGCAGTACTTC. Translation: CSVEGAGDYEQYF. The chain links TRBV29-1 to TRBJ2-7; D remains ambiguous. Trimming shortened V by 3 bases and J by 3 bases, and 12 bases separated the two germline ends. This CDR3 contains 13 residues. Germline V gene data show CDR1 as SQVTM and CDR2 as ANQGSEA.

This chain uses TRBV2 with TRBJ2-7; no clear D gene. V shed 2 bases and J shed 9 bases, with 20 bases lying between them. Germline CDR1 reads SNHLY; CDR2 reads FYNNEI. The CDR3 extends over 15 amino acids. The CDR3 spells CASSESPTESTMQYF. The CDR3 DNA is TGTGCCAGCAGTGAATCGCCGACGGAATCTACGATGCAGTACTTC.

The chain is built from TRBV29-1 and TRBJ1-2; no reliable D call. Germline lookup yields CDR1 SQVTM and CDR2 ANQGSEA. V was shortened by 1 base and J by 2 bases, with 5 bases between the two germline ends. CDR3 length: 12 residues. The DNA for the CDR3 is TGCAGCGTTGAAGTCGGGAACTATGGCTACACCTTC. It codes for CSVEVGNYGYTF. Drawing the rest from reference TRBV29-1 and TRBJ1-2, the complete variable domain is SAVISQKPSRDICQRGTSLTIQCQVDSQVTMMFWYRQQPGQSLTLIATANQGSEATYESGFVIDKFPISRPNLTFSTLTVSNMSPEDSSIYLCSVEVGNYGYTFGSGTRLTVV.

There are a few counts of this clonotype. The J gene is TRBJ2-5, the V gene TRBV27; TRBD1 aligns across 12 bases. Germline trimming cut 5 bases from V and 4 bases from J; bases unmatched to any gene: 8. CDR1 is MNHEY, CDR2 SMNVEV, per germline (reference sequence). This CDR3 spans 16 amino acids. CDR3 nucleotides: TGTGCCAGCAGTGCCGACCGGGACAGGGGGCGAGAGACCCAGTACTTC. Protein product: CASSADRDRGRETQYF.

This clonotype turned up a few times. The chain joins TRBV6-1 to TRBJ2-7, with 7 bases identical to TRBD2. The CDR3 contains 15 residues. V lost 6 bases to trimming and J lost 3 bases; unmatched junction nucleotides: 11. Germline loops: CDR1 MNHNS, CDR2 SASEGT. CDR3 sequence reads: CASRPAPGGSYEQYF. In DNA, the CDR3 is TGTGCCAGCAGACCGGCGCCGGGAGGCAGCTACGAGCAGTACTTC.

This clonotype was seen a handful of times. CDR3 in amino acids: CASSFGEGYQPQHF. DNA of the CDR3: TGTGCCAGCAGTTTCGGGGAGGGGTATCAGCCCCAGCATTTT. The rearrangement uses TRBV28 and TRBJ1-5, with a tentative D call TRBD1 (5 bases). The CDR3 runs 14 residues. Germline assignment: CDR1 MDHEN and CDR2 SYDVKM. V lost 3 bases and J lost 5, with 11 bases in between.

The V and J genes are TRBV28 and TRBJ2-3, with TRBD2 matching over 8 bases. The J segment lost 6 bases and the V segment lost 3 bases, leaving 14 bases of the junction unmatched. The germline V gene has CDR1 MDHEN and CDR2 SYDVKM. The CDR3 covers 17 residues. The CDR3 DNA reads TGTGCCAGCAGTTTGGCCCCGGGGGGGGGAGTAGAGGATACGCAGTATTTT. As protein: CASSLAPGGGVEDTQYF.

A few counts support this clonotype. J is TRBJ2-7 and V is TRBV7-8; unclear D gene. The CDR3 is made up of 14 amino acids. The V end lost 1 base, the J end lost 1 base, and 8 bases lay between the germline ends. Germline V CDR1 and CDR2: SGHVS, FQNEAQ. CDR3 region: CASSLGGFSYEQYF. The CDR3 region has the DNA TGTGCCAGCAGCTTAGGCGGCTTTTCCTACGAGCAGTACTTC.

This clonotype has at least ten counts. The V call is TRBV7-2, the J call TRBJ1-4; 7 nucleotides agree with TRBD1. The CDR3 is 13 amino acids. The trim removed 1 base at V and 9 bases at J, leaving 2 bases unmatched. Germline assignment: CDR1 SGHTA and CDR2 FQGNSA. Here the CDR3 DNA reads TGTGCCAGCAGCTTAGGGACAGGCCAAAAACTGTTTTTT. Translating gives CASSLGTGQKLFF.